This T cell receptor beta chain was profiled in a study of control samples from healthy donors and cancer patients. Method: immunoSEQ multiplex PCR; TCRdb's copy keeps in-frame clones and lacks some. The repertoire consists of around 150,000 clones, with about 95% occurring once and the leading ten covering about 14%. Germline-derived CDR1 and CDR2 are SGHTA and FQGNSA. J was trimmed by 3 bases and V by 5 bases; bases with no gene match: 6. The CDR3 has 14 residues. The material sequenced was PBMCs. V and J are TRBV7-2 and TRBJ2-7; 8 nucleotides line up with TRBD1. This TCR was recovered from a man between 60 and 70 years old with colorectal cancer. The CDR3: CASSKGQAYYEQYF. CDR3 nucleotide sequence: TGTGCCAGCAGCAAGGGACAGGCCTACTACGAGCAGTACTTC. The full variable domain, completed using reference TRBV7-2 and TRBJ2-7, is GAGVSQSPSNKVTEKGKDVELRCDPISGHTALYWYRQSLGQGLEFLIYFQGNSAPDKSGLPSDRFSAERTGGSVSTLTIQRTQQEDSAVYLCASSKGQAYYEQYFGPGTRLTVT.